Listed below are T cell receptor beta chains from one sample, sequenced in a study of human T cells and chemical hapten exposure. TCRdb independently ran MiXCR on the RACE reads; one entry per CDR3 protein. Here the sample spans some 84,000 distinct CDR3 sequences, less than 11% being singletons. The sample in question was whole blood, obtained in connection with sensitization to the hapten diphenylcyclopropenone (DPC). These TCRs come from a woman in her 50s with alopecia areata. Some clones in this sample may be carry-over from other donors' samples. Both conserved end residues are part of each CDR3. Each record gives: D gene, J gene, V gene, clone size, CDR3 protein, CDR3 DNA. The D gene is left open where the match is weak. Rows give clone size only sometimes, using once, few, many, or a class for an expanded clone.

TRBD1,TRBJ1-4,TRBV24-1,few,CATSEGQGAREKLFF,TGTGCCACCAGTGAGGGACAGGGGGCGCGAGAAAAACTGTTTTTT
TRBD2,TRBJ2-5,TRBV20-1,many,CSARVAGGAQETQYF,TGCAGTGCTAGAGTTGCGGGAGGGGCCCAAGAGACCCAGTACTTC
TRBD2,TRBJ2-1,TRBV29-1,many,CSVEDHGRRSYNEQFF,TGCAGCGTTGAAGATCACGGGAGGCGTTCCTACAATGAGCAGTTCTTC
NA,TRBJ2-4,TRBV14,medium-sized,CASSQDSRLAKNIQYF,TGTGCCAGCAGCCAAGATAGTCGTTTAGCCAAAAACATTCAGTACTTC
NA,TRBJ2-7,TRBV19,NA,CASSVDGAYEQYF,TGTGCCAGTAGTGTCGACGGAGCCTACGAGCAGTACTTC
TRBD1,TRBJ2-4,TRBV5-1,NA,CASSPALTGGKNIQYF,TGCGCCAGCAGCCCGGCCTTGACAGGGGGTAAAAACATTCAGTACTTC
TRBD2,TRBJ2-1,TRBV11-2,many,CASSIGSAGDEQFF,TGTGCCAGCAGCATAGGATCAGCGGGAGATGAGCAGTTCTTC
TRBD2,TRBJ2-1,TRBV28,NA,CASSSLAGNYNEQFF,TGTGCCAGCAGTTCACTAGCGGGAAACTACAATGAGCAGTTCTTC
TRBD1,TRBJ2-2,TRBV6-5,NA,CASTRDRGQKMNTGELFF,TGTGCCAGCACGAGGGACAGGGGGCAGAAAATGAACACCGGGGAGCTGTTTTTT
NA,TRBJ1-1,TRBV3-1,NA,CASSRSGQALTEAFF,TGTGCCAGCTCAAGAAGCGGGCAGGCGCTCACTGAAGCTTTCTTT
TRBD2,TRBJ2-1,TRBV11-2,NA,CASSLGAGGNNEQFF,TGTGCCAGCAGCCTGGGGGCGGGAGGCAACAATGAGCAGTTCTTC
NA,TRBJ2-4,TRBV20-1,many,CSATRLQRVAKNIQYF,TGCAGTGCAACAAGACTCCAAAGAGTAGCCAAAAACATTCAGTACTTC
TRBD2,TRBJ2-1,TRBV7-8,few,CASSKKRTSGYNEQFF,TGTGCCAGCAGCAAAAAGAGGACTAGCGGATACAATGAGCAGTTCTTC
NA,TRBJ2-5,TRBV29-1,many,CSVVEQFSRQETQYF,TGCAGCGTTGTTGAGCAATTTAGCAGACAAGAGACCCAGTACTTC
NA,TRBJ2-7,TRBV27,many,CASSLGSPYEQYF,TGTGCCAGCAGCTTAGGGAGCCCCTACGAGCAGTACTTC